This T cell receptor (beta chain) was recovered during a study of blood T cells in healthy people across ages. General observations from the study: Unsorted PBMCs blocked a conclusive comparison of naive and antigen-experienced cells.

The length of the CDR3 is 15 residues. The V gene lost 3 bases and the J gene lost 8 bases, with 18 bases spanning the gap. Germline values: CDR1 KGHDR, CDR2 SFDVKD. This clonotype was recorded at least ten times. The antigen remains undetermined. It was with a sample-barcoded 5' primer and a J-beta primer mix that a second PCR of about 6 to 12 cycles was run. Via MiXCR, TCRdb re-called the 5' RACE reads, giving one row per CDR3 protein. Among roughly 680,000 distinct CDR3 sequences listed, around 50% were seen once. The sequenced sample was blood. V usage is TRBV24-1 and J usage is TRBJ1-2; D may be TRBD1 (5 bases). This clonotype originated in an elderly woman in good health. The CDR3 here is CATSDGGSGGEGYTF. In DNA, the CDR3 is TGTGCCACCAGTGATGGAGGAAGCGGGGGTGAAGGCTACACCTTC.